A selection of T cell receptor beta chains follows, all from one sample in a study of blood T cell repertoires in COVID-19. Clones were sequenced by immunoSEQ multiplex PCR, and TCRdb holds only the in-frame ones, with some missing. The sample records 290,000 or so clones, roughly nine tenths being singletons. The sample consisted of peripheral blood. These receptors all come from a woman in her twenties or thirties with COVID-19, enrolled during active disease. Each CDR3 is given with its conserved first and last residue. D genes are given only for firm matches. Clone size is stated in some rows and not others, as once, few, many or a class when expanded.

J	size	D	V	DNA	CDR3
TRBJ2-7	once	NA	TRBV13	TGTGCCAGCAGCTTAGGGCGGACAGACTACGAGCAGTACTTC	CASSLGRTDYEQYF
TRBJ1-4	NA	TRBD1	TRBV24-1	TGTGCCACCAGTGATTGGACAGGGGGCGAGGAAAAACTGTTTTTT	CATSDWTGGEEKLFF
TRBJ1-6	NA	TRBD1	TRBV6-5	TGTGCCAGCAGAGACAGGGGGCCATATTCACCCCTCCACTTT	CASRDRGPYSPLHF
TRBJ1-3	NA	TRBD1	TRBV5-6	TGTGCCAGCAGCAAAGGGACAGGGTCCGGAAACACCATATATTTT	CASSKGTGSGNTIYF
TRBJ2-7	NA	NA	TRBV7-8	TGTGCCAGCAGCTTAGCCGGGGAAACCTACGAGCAGTACTTC	CASSLAGETYEQYF
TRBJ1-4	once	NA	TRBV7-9	TGTGCCAGCAGCTTGGGGCTTACGGCTAATGAAAAACTGTTTTTT	CASSLGLTANEKLFF
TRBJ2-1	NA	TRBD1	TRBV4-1	TGCGCCAGCAGCCGAAGGCTAGGGGGCACCTACAATGAGCAGTTCTTC	CASSRRLGGTYNEQFF
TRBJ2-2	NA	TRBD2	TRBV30	TGTGCCTGGAGTCTAGCGGGAGGCGCGGGTACCGGGGAGCTGTTTTTT	CAWSLAGGAGTGELFF
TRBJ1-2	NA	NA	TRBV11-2	TGTGCCAGCAGCTCCTGGCGGGGCCAGAGCTATGGCTACACCTTC	CASSSWRGQSYGYTF
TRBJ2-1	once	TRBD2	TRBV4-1	TGCGCCAGCAGCCAGTTACTAGCGGGGCGGAACAATGAGCAGTTCTTC	CASSQLLAGRNNEQFF
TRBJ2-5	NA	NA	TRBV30	TGTGCCTGGAGTGACGGGACACCAGGAAGAGAGACCCAGTACTTC	CAWSDGTPGRETQYF
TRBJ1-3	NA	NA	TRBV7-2	TGTGCCAGCAGCTCATCAGGCTTCTCTGGAAACACCATATATTTT	CASSSSGFSGNTIYF
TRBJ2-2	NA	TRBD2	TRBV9	TGTGCCAGCAGCAATCTAGCGGCGATGAACACCGGGGAGCTGTTTTTT	CASSNLAAMNTGELFF
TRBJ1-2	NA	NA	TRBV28	TGTGCCAGCAGACGCACAGGAGAAAACTATGGCTACACCTTC	CASRRTGENYGYTF
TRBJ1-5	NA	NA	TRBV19	TGTGCCAGTAGTTACGGGGACACTAGCAATCAGCCCCAGCATTTT	CASSYGDTSNQPQHF
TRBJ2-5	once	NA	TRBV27	TGTGCCAGCAGTTTAACAGGCCCCCAAGAGACCCAGTACTTC	CASSLTGPQETQYF
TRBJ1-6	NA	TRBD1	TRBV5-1	TGCGCCAGCAGCTTGGAGACAGGGGTTAATTCACCCCTCCACTTT	CASSLETGVNSPLHF
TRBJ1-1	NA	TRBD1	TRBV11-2	TGTGCCAGCAGCCCCAGGACAGGGACGACTGAAGCTTTCTTT	CASSPRTGTTEAFF
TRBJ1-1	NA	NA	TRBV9	TGTGCCAGCAGGCCTAGAAATTCGGGCACTGAAGCTTTCTTT	CASRPRNSGTEAFF
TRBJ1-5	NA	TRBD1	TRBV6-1	TGTGCCAGCAGAGAAAAGACAGGGTATAGCAATCAGCCCCAGCATTTT	CASREKTGYSNQPQHF
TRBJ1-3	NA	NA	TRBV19	TGTGCCAGTAGCGCGACGGGATCTGGAAACACCATATATTTT	CASSATGSGNTIYF
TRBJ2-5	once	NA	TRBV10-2	TGCGCCAGCTGCGAGGTTCCGTGGAAGCGGAACCAAGAGACCCAGTACTTC	CASCEVPWKRNQETQYF
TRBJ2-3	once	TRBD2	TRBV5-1	TGCGCCAGCAGCTTGGGCGGGACTAGTTTCGTGGATACGCAGTATTTT	CASSLGGTSFVDTQYF
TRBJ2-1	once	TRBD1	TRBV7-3	TGTGCCAGCAGCCTAACTAGGACAGGGGTAAATGAGCAGTTCTTC	CASSLTRTGVNEQFF
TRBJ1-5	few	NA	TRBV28	TGTGCCAGCAGTCCGCCGGACAGAAAAGGCCAGCCCCAGCATTTT	CASSPPDRKGQPQHF
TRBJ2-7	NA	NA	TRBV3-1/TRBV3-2	TGTGCCAGCAGCCAAACTTCCTACGAGCAGTACTTC	CASSQTSYEQYF
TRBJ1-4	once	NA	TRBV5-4	TGTGCCAGCAGCTTGGTTTCAGAATCGAATGAAAAACTGTTTTTT	CASSLVSESNEKLFF
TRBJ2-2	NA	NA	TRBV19	TGTGCCAGTAGTATAGGGTCCCTAGCGAACACCGGGGAGCTGTTTTTT	CASSIGSLANTGELFF
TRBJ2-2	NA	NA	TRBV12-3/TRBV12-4	TGTGCCAGCAGTTTAGCGGCTACCGGGGAGCTGTTTTTT	CASSLAATGELFF
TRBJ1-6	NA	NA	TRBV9	TGTGCCAGCAGCGTAGGGGGAGATAGGAATTCACCCCTCCACTTT	CASSVGGDRNSPLHF
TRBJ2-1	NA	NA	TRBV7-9	TGTGCCAGCAGCTTTTCTAGGGGTGAGCAGTTCTTC	CASSFSRGEQFF
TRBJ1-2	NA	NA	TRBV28	TGTGCCAGCAGTTTCCGACAGGTTCCCAACTATGGCTACACCTTC	CASSFRQVPNYGYTF
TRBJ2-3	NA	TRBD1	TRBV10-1	TGCGCCAGCAGTGAGTCTCGAAAGACAGGGGCTGATACGCAGTATTTT	CASSESRKTGADTQYF
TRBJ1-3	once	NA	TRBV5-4	TGTGCCAGCAGCTTGGGGGCAGGCTCTGGAAACACCATATATTTT	CASSLGAGSGNTIYF
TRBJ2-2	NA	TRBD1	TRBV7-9	TGTGCCAGCAGCTTCCCTCCCGGGACAGGATTATCCGGGGAGCTGTTTTTT	CASSFPPGTGLSGELFF
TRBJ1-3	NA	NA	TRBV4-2	TGTGCCAGCAGCCAAGATTGGGACTCAGGCTCTGGAAACACCATATATTTT	CASSQDWDSGSGNTIYF
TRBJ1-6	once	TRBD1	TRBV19	TGTGCCAGCCATGAGACAGGGTTTAATTCACCCCTCCACTTT	CASHETGFNSPLHF
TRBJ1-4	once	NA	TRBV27	TGTGCCAGCAGTTTAATGACAGCAACTAATGAAAAACTGTTTTTT	CASSLMTATNEKLFF
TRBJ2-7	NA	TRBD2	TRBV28	TGTGCCAGCAAAAAAGGGACTAGCAGCTACGAGCAGTACTTC	CASKKGTSSYEQYF
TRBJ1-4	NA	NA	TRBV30	TGTGCCTGGAGATTGCGGGGCATTGAAAAACTGTTTTTT	CAWRLRGIEKLFF
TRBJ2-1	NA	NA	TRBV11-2	TGTGCCAGCAGCTTTCGGGGCGGGACCAACTACAATGAGCAGTTCTTC	CASSFRGGTNYNEQFF
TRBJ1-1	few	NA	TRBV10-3	TGTGCCATATCGACAGTGGGGAACACTGAAGCTTTCTTT	CAISTVGNTEAFF
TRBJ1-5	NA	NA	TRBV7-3	TGTGCCAGCATTCTTGCGGGGGAGAGCAATCAGCCCCAGCATTTT	CASILAGESNQPQHF
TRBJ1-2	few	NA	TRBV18	TGTGCCAGCTCACCACCGGGGGACAACTACTATGGCTACACCTTC	CASSPPGDNYYGYTF
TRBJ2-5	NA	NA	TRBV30	TGTGCCTGGAAAGTAGGGGGACAAGAGACCCAGTACTTC	CAWKVGGQETQYF
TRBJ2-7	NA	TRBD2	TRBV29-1	TGCAGCGTTGAAGTGCCTCAAATCACTAGCGGGAGATACGAGCAGTACTTC	CSVEVPQITSGRYEQYF
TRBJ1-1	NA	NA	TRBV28	TGTGCCAGCACAAATCAGGGAGGGAAGAACACTGAAGCTTTCTTT	CASTNQGGKNTEAFF
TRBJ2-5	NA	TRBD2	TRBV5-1	TGCGCCAGCAGCTTGACTAGCGGGAAAGCAGAGACCCAGTACTTC	CASSLTSGKAETQYF
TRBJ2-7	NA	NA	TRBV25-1	TGTGCCAGCAGTGCCAGGGGCAACGAGCAGTACTTC	CASSARGNEQYF
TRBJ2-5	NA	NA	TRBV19	TGTGCCAGTAGTCGGGACATAGAAGAGACCCAGTACTTC	CASSRDIEETQYF
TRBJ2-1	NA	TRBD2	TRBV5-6	TGTGCCAGCAGCTTGGGGCTAGCGGGACGTAATGAGCAGTTCTTC	CASSLGLAGRNEQFF